The count of the clone carrying this TCR beta chain is one. The target antigen is unknown. This sample was taken from a study of STAT5B mutations in CD4+ large granular lymphocyte leukemia. Study-wide results and caveats: Compared with healthy controls (2/35), patient top clones favored TRBV06 (8/27). The CD4+ versus CD8+ T-LGLL clonality difference may reflect limited sample size.

V lost 5 bases and J lost 0; bases outside the gene matches: 9. This CDR3 has 16 residues. Germline CDR1 GTSNPN, CDR2 SVGIG (reference sequence). TCRdb's table, derived via immunoSEQ multiplex PCR, lists solely in-frame clones and lacks some. The sample has approximately 33,000 clones; roughly 71% are singletons. This receptor was taken from a human donor in good health. The source material was CD4+ T cells from blood buffy coats. The gene calls are TRBV30 and TRBJ1-4; 7 bases line up with TRBD1. The CDR3 region is CAWRRGQLATNEKLFF. CDR3 sequence (DNA): TGTGCCTGGCGCCGGGGACAGCTTGCAACTAATGAAAAACTGTTTTTT.